This is a list of T cell receptor beta chains from one sample in a study of shared clonotypes between healthy human individuals. Libraries were prepared by immunoSEQ multiplex PCR; TCRdb keeps only in-frame clonotypes and omits some of them. The sample has around 500,000 clones, around 75% seen once. The sequenced sample consisted of PBMCs. Every receptor here comes from a woman in her thirties or forties in good health. Some clones in this sample may be carry-over from other donors' samples. Both conserved end residues are part of each CDR3.

v_gene | CDR3aa
TRBV28 | CASTPGMSTDTQYF
TRBV9 | CASSVDLAGAGGELFF
TRBV4-2 | CASSQDLQTPLNEQFF
TRBV27 | CASTRLSGQGATNYGYTF
TRBV5-1 | CASMPGTGNEKLFF
TRBV27 | CASSLGVDRVAGYGYTF
TRBV18 | CASSPRSGGPQETQYF
TRBV20-1 | CSARWNEQFF
TRBV18 | CASSPYLQGARTEAFF
TRBV20-1 | CSASAGDEQFF
TRBV29-1 | CSGARTGDEKLFF
TRBV19 | CASSDRLANTEAFF
TRBV2 | CASLGQGYEQYF
TRBV7-5 | CVRSLEYEATSSGNTIYF
TRBV6-1 | CASSENRIGYTF
TRBV6-1 | CASSLSTDTQYF
TRBV4-3 | CASSQDGGSPDTQYF
TRBV6-5 | CASSYSRGNYGYTF